The 20 T cell receptor beta chains in this list originate from one sample, sequenced in a study of blood T cell repertoires in COVID-19. The method was immunoSEQ multiplex PCR; TCRdb's version includes in-frame clones alone and lacks a portion of them. The sample carries around 140,000 clones, approximately 86% recorded once. Sequencing was carried out using PBMCs or T cells enriched from blood (not recorded which). All receptors derive from a woman aged 40 to 50 who had been exposed to COVID-19.

This clone turned up a few times. V usage is TRBV28 and J usage is TRBJ1-4; 8 nucleotides align to TRBD1. Germline lookup yields CDR1 MDHEN and CDR2 SYDVKM. This CDR3 comprises 15 residues. The V and J ends lost 6 bases and 9 bases, in that order; junction bases with no gene match: 12. CDR3 region: CASSYLGTGLQKLFF. The CDR3 DNA follows: TGTGCCAGCAGCTACCTCGGGACAGGTCTTCAAAAACTGTTTTTT.

This clone was observed at least ten times. V usage is TRBV20-1 and J usage is TRBJ1-5; no reliable D call. The germline V gene encodes CDR1 DFQATT and CDR2 SNEGSKA (reference sequence). This CDR3 region has 14 residues. With 6 bases removed from V and 4 bases from J, the gap between germline ends came to 16 bases. The CDR3 DNA sequence: TGCAGTGCCAGTCCCGGGATAGGTAATCAGCCCCAGCATTTT. Protein: CSASPGIGNQPQHF.

The V gene is TRBV28, the J gene TRBJ2-7; tentatively, D is TRBD2 (6 bases). Germline-derived CDR1 and CDR2 are MDHEN and SYDVKM. The CDR3 length is 14 residues. V was pared by 6 bases and J by 2 bases, with 14 bases between. The CDR3 sequence: CASSSGDWAYEQYF. CDR3 in DNA: TGTGCCAGCAGCTCTGGGGACTGGGCCTACGAGCAGTACTTC.

The count of this clone is one. The chain employs TRBV28 and TRBJ2-7; a possible D gene is TRBD1 (5 bases). The CDR3 is 12 amino acids. V was shortened by 2 bases and J by 5 bases, with 7 bases between the two germline ends. Per germline, CDR1 MDHEN and CDR2 SYDVKM. CDR3 coding DNA: TGTGCCAGCAGTTTAGACAGCCACGAGCAGTACTTC. Amino acid sequence: CASSLDSHEQYF.

The CDR3 coding sequence is TGCGCCAGCAGCGCCGCCGGGACTAGGGGCTCCTACGAGCAGTACTTC. As protein: CASSAAGTRGSYEQYF. The chain is built from TRBV5-1 and TRBJ2-7; 8 bases align to TRBD2. Germline assignment: CDR1 SGHRS and CDR2 YFSETQ. V shed 4 bases, J shed 0 bases, and the junction held 9 bases outside the gene matches. The CDR3 is 16 residues long.

For the CDR3, the DNA is TGCGCCAGCAGCTTGGCCCCTAGTTACACCGGGGAGCTGTTTTTT. Translation: CASSLAPSYTGELFF. The chain uses TRBV5-1 and TRBJ2-2; D is undetermined. V shed 0 bases and J shed 3 bases, with 9 bases lying between them. The germline V gene encodes CDR1 SGHRS and CDR2 YFSETQ. CDR3 length equals 15 residues.

V usage is TRBV14 and J usage is TRBJ2-7; D gene uncertain. The germline V gene encodes CDR1 SGHDN and CDR2 FVKESK. The CDR3 is 12 residues long. Trimming stripped 3 bases from V and 3 bases from J, with 6 bases between. CDR3 coding DNA: TGTGCCAGCAGCCATCTTAACTACGAGCAGTACTTC. This sequence encodes CASSHLNYEQYF.

The gene calls are TRBV2 and TRBJ1-6, with 7 bases aligning to TRBD1. The ends lost 6 bases at V and 7 bases at J; junction bases unmatched: 9. This CDR3 contains 15 residues. Germline lookup yields CDR1 SNHLY and CDR2 FYNNEI. In DNA, the CDR3 is TGTGCCAGCAGCGCCACCGGACAGGAGAATTCACCCCTCCACTTT. It specifies CASSATGQENSPLHF.

V and J are TRBV25-1 and TRBJ2-7; 12 bases line up with TRBD2. After removal of 8 bases from V and 2 bases from J, the junction contained 4 bases not matched to a gene. CDR3 length: 14 amino acids. Looked up from germline, CDR1 is MGHDK and CDR2 is SYGVNS. CDR3 sequence reads: CASRGLAGTYEQYF. CDR3 nucleotide sequence: TGTGCCAGCCGAGGACTAGCGGGGACCTACGAGCAGTACTTC.

The genes are TRBV13 and TRBJ1-2; 8 nucleotides agree with TRBD1. The CDR3 totals 16 residues. Trimming cost V 0 bases and J 3 bases; bases outside gene matches: 6. CDR1 and CDR2 from the germline V gene are PRHDT and FYEKMQ (reference sequence). This CDR3 is CASSLGKGQGDYGYTF. Here the CDR3 DNA reads TGTGCCAGCAGCTTAGGCAAAGGACAGGGAGACTATGGCTACACCTTC.

This rearrangement joins TRBV6-5 to TRBJ1-3; 9 bases are a match to TRBD1. The CDR3 covers 15 residues. Germline V gene sequence: CDR1 MNHEY, CDR2 SVGAGI. The V segment lost 6 bases and the J segment 2 bases; nucleotides outside the gene matches: 5. CDR3 nucleotides: TGTGCCAGCAGCGACAGGGGGGCGGCTGGAAACACCATATATTTT. It yields the protein CASSDRGAAGNTIYF.

This clone was seen only a few times. V usage is TRBV19 and J usage is TRBJ2-2; possible D gene TRBD1, 6 bases. The germline V and J ends were trimmed by 10 bases and 5 bases, with 14 bases remaining between them. The CDR3 consists of 13 residues. Germline V gives CDR1 LNHDA, CDR2 SQIVND (reference sequence). CDR3 nucleotide sequence: TGTGCCACGACAGGTTTTCTGACCGGGGAGCTGTTTTTT. Residues: CATTGFLTGELFF.

V and J are TRBV5-5 and TRBJ2-1; 9 bases line up with TRBD2. The trim removed 3 bases at V and 7 bases at J, leaving 11 bases unmatched. The germline V gene encodes CDR1 SGHKS and CDR2 YYEKEE (reference sequence). The CDR3 consists of 16 residues. The CDR3 DNA reads as TGTGCCAGCAGCTCTACGAGTAGCGGGAGTTGGAATGAGCAGTTCTTC. It specifies CASSSTSSGSWNEQFF.

V is TRBV19 and J is TRBJ1-5; no reliable D call. Trimming cost V 3 bases and J 0 bases, with 12 bases left between them. The length of the CDR3 is 16 residues. Germline assignment: CDR1 LNHDA and CDR2 SQIVND (reference sequence). CDR3 loop: CASSILDNHSNQPQHF. CDR3 nucleotide sequence: TGTGCCAGTAGTATCCTCGACAACCATAGCAATCAGCCCCAGCATTTT. The whole variable domain, filled in from reference TRBV19 and TRBJ1-5, reads DGGITQSPKYLFRKEGQNVTLSCEQNLNHDAMYWYRQDPGQGLRLIYYSQIVNDFQKGDIAEGYSVSREKKESFPLTVTSAQKNPTAFYLCASSILDNHSNQPQHFGDGTRLSIL.

The genes are TRBV27 and TRBJ2-1, with 14 nucleotides matching TRBD2. The germline V gene encodes CDR1 MNHEY and CDR2 SMNVEV (reference sequence). This CDR3 has 15 residues. The junction had 4 bases not matched to a gene; V was cut back by 7 bases and J by 5 bases. In DNA, the CDR3 is TGTGCCAGCAAAGGACTAGCGGGGGGAGACAATGAGCAGTTCTTC. This gives the protein CASKGLAGGDNEQFF.

This sequence joins TRBV6-5 and TRBJ1-6, with D possibly TRBD1 on 6 matching bases. CDR3 size: 12 residues. Germline V gives CDR1 MNHEY, CDR2 SVGAGI. The ends were cut back, 6 bases at V and 8 bases at J, with 8 bases in the middle. CDR3: CASSSGDSPLHF. The CDR3 DNA is TGTGCCAGCAGCTCAGGGGATTCACCCCTCCACTTT.

In DNA form, the CDR3 reads TGTGCCATCAGCAAACAGGAATTTAACACTGAAGCTTTCTTT. The encoded protein is CAISKQEFNTEAFF. V and J are TRBV10-3 and TRBJ1-1; TRBD1 might be the D (5 bases). V was shortened by 6 bases and J by 2 bases, with 13 bases between the two germline ends. The CDR3 length is 14 residues. Per germline, CDR1 ENHRY and CDR2 SYGVKD.

The CDR3 region has the DNA TGTGCCAGCAGTTACGGGACTAGTTGGAATGAGCAGTTCTTC. Translated, it gives CASSYGTSWNEQFF. The V and J genes are TRBV6-5 and TRBJ2-1; 8 bases align to TRBD2. CDR3 length: 14 residues. Unmatched junction bases numbered 4, after V lost 2 bases and J lost 7 bases. Germline V gene data show CDR1 as MNHEY and CDR2 as SVGAGI.

The chain carries TRBV27 and TRBJ2-2; the D gene is possibly TRBD2 (6 bases). Germline CDR1 MNHEY, CDR2 SMNVEV (reference sequence). The V end was cut by 4 bases, the J end by 0 bases, with 9 bases between. This CDR3 is 15 amino acids long. The CDR3 is CASSWGDPNTGELFF. CDR3 coding DNA: TGTGCCAGCAGTTGGGGGGACCCGAACACCGGGGAGCTGTTTTTT.

The rearrangement links TRBV29-1 to TRBJ1-2, with D perhaps TRBD1 (6 bases). This CDR3 spans 12 amino acids. Germline CDR1 and CDR2: SQVTM and ANQGSEA. V was shortened by 1 base and J by 7 bases, with 10 bases between the two germline ends. CDR3 residues: CSVEAGAGGYTF. As DNA, the CDR3 is TGCAGCGTTGAAGCAGGGGCTGGTGGCTACACCTTC.